Shown below are 27 T cell receptor beta chains from a single sample sequenced in a study of CD8+CD57+ T cells in acquired aplastic anemia. Genomic DNA, the template, was used for profiling of the TCR beta VDJ and CDR3. From the reads, TCRdb called clonotypes with MiXCR, one entry per CDR3 protein. The sample holds more than 95,000 distinct CDR3 sequences; about 43% are singletons and the top ten take over 2%. Patients chosen for sequencing had shown CD8+CD57+ cell expansion by flow cytometry. The sequenced sample consisted of sorted CD4+, CD8+, or CD8+CD57+ T cells (not recorded which) from PBMCs. These receptors were taken from a human donor with aplastic anemia.

CDR3 sequence: CASSVYGSTGELFF. In DNA form, the CDR3 reads TGTGCCAGCAGTGTCTATGGGAGCACCGGGGAGCTGTTTTTT. The V call is TRBV2, the J call TRBJ2-2, with D perhaps matching TRBD2 (5 bases). Germline assignment: CDR1 SNHLY and CDR2 FYNNEI. V gave up 4 bases and J gave up 4 bases, with 10 bases separating them. The CDR3 length is 14 residues. The full variable domain, with the rest looked up from reference TRBV2 and TRBJ2-2, is EPEVTQTPSHQVTQMGQEVILRCVPISNHLYFYWYRQILGQKVEFLVSFYNNEISEKSEIFDDQFSVERPDGSNFTLKIRSTKLEDSAMYFCASSVYGSTGELFFGEGSRLTVL.

For this clonotype: A much larger clone differs by one base, so this may be a read error. The gene calls are TRBV5-1 and TRBJ1-3; tentative D call: TRBD1 (5 bases). The CDR3 covers 14 residues. The V gene's germline CDR1 is SGHRS and CDR2 YFSETQ. CDR3 loop: CASRDTASGDTIYF. The CDR3 region has the DNA TGCGCCAGCAGGGACACGGCTTCTGGAGACACCATATATTTT.

This clonotype has at least ten counts. The rearrangement joins TRBV9 to TRBJ1-1, with D unclear. Germline V CDR1 and CDR2: SGDLS, YYNGEE. Trimming took 4 bases from V and 0 from J, leaving 22 bases between them. The CDR3 contains 18 residues. The CDR3 sequence: CASSPDLTGWALNTEAFF. In DNA, the CDR3 is TGTGCCAGCAGCCCGGATTTAACGGGGTGGGCCTTGAACACTGAAGCTTTCTTT.

The chain uses TRBV3-1 and TRBJ1-3, with D possibly TRBD1 on 5 matching bases. CDR1 and CDR2 from the germline V gene are LGHDT and YNNKEL (reference sequence). This CDR3 is built from 14 residues. With 4 bases removed from V and 0 bases from J, the gap between germline ends came to 7 bases. The CDR3 loop reads CASSRGSSGNTIYF. The CDR3 DNA is TGTGCCAGCAGCCGGGGCTCCTCTGGAAACACCATATATTTT.

This clonotype was recorded at least ten times. The chain couples TRBV20-1 to TRBJ2-7, with D hard to call. The V end was cut by 3 bases, the J end by 0 bases, with 6 bases between. In germline, CDR1 is DFQATT, CDR2 SNEGSKA (reference sequence). CDR3 size: 12 residues. CDR3 region: CSASQSSYEQYF. In DNA form, the CDR3 reads TGCAGTGCTAGCCAGAGCTCCTACGAGCAGTACTTC.

As DNA, the CDR3 is TGCAGCGTTGAACAGGGGGGGCGCAGGGAGACCCAGTACTTC. Its protein is CSVEQGGRRETQYF. The chain has TRBV29-1 and TRBJ2-5; D may be TRBD1 or TRBD2 (7 bases each). V was pared by 2 bases and J by 5 bases, with 15 bases between. The CDR3 runs to 14 residues. Per germline, CDR1 SQVTM and CDR2 ANQGSEA.

This clonotype was seen ten or more times. The V call is TRBV12-3 or TRBV12-4, the J call TRBJ1-2, with D possibly being TRBD1 (5 bases). The CDR3 is 15 residues long. Trimming took 4 bases from V and 1 from J, leaving 13 bases between them. This CDR3 reads CASSSGGGRNYGYTF. In DNA, the CDR3 is TGTGCCAGCAGTTCGGGGGGAGGACGTAACTATGGCTACACCTTC.

The V call is TRBV7-2, the J call TRBJ1-1; TRBD1 matches at 12 bases. This CDR3 comprises 15 residues. Trimming removed 1 base from V and 6 bases from J; junction bases left unmatched: 3. Looked up from germline, CDR1 is SGHTA and CDR2 is FQGNSA. CDR3 bases: TGTGCCAGCAGCTTAGTGGGGACAGGGGGCTCTGAAGCTTTCTTT. It specifies CASSLVGTGGSEAFF.

The chain is built from TRBV5-1 and TRBJ2-3, with TRBD1 matching over 9 bases. Germline V lookup: CDR1 SGHRS, CDR2 YFSETQ. The CDR3 totals 14 residues. V was clipped by 6 bases and J by 4 bases; unmatched bases: 6. The CDR3 region has the DNA TGCGCCAGCACGCCGGGACAGGGTGCAGATACGCAGTATTTT. This encodes CASTPGQGADTQYF.

This clonotype was observed at least ten times. The chain recombines TRBV4-3 with TRBJ1-2; TRBD1 is a possible D gene (6 bases). CDR3 length equals 17 residues. Germline CDR1 and CDR2: LGHNA and YSLEER. Trimming took off 0 bases at V and 2 bases at J, with 16 bases between the two ends. The CDR3 spells CASSQEWRGGGNYGYTF. In DNA form, the CDR3 reads TGCGCCAGCAGCCAAGAATGGAGGGGAGGGGGGAACTATGGCTACACCTTC.

This clonotype was seen only a few times. This may arise from a read error, as a much more abundant clone is one base away. The chain couples TRBV19 to TRBJ1-1, with a possible D match to TRBD1 (5 bases). The CDR3 length is 16 residues. Germline CDR1 reads LNHDA; CDR2 reads SQIVND (reference sequence). CDR3 DNA: TGTGCCGGTAGTAGATACCCCGGGACGGCGAACACTGAAGCTTTCTTT. Residues: CAGSRYPGTANTEAFF.

This clonotype was observed a single time. This is likely a read error, given that the CDR3 carries no conserved phenylalanine or tryptophan at its end. The V call is TRBV19, the J call TRBJ1-2; 7 bases agree with TRBD1. The V gene's germline CDR1 is LNHDA and CDR2 SQIVND (reference sequence). Trimming removed 8 bases from V and 4 bases from J; junction bases left unmatched: 10. The CDR3 covers 14 residues. The CDR3 sequence is CASQRQGLRYGYTL. CDR3 coding DNA: TGTGCCAGTCAGAGACAGGGCTTGCGCTATGGCTACACCCTC.

This clonotype was seen more than once but under ten times. The V call is TRBV24-1, the J call TRBJ1-2; D is ambiguous. The CDR3 totals 14 residues. Germline-derived CDR1 and CDR2 are KGHDR and SFDVKD. Trimming shortened V by 2 bases and J by 4 bases, and 10 bases separated the two germline ends. Here the CDR3 reads CATSDSDGTYGYTF. For the CDR3, the DNA is TGTGCCACCAGTGATTCGGACGGAACCTATGGCTACACCTTC.

The genes are TRBV3-1 and TRBJ2-7; 11 bases line up with TRBD2. Germline-derived CDR1 and CDR2 are LGHDT and YNNKEL (reference sequence). Trimming removed 0 bases from V and 6 bases from J; junction bases left unmatched: 13. The CDR3 is made up of 18 amino acids. CDR3 coding DNA: TGTGCCAGCAGCCAAGAGCCACTAGCGGGGGCCCCCAGGGGCGAGCAGTACTTC. This codes for CASSQEPLAGAPRGEQYF.

The rearrangement joins TRBV25-1 to TRBJ1-2; D not resolved. CDR3 size: 13 residues. V gave up 3 bases and J gave up 6 bases, with 11 bases separating them. Looked up from germline, CDR1 is MGHDK and CDR2 is SYGVNS. The CDR3, as DNA: TGTGCCAGCAGTGAGTCTTCGCTGGATGGCTACACCTTC. Protein: CASSESSLDGYTF.

This clonotype was found many times. This sequence joins TRBV12-3 or TRBV12-4 and TRBJ1-4; no clear D gene. Trimming stripped 5 bases from V and 8 bases from J, with 6 bases between. The CDR3 has 11 residues. The CDR3 DNA follows: TGTGCCAGCAGTGCTCTGGAAAAACTGTTTTTT. This translates into CASSALEKLFF.

This clonotype was counted many times. The rearrangement uses TRBV9 and TRBJ2-1, with 10 bases that match TRBD1. The CDR3 totals 15 residues. The ends lost 0 bases at V and 6 bases at J; junction bases unmatched: 3. CDR1 SGDLS and CDR2 YYNGEE come from the germline V gene. CDR3 in DNA: TGTGCCAGCAGCGTAGAGGGACAGGGGTTCAATGAGCAGTTCTTC. Translating gives CASSVEGQGFNEQFF.

This clonotype was observed once. V gene TRBV10-2 combines with J gene TRBJ1-5, with D possibly matching TRBD1 (5 bases). Germline CDR1 and CDR2: WSHSY and SAAADI. The CDR3 length is 15 residues. Trimming removed 0 bases from V and 4 bases from J, with 10 bases in between. The CDR3: CASSESLWGNQPQHF. The CDR3 DNA follows: TGCGCCAGCAGTGAGTCGTTGTGGGGGAATCAGCCCCAGCATTTT.

V is TRBV5-1 and J is TRBJ1-6, with a weak D call TRBD1 (5 bases). CDR3 length: 17 amino acids. Trimming removed 3 bases at V and 5 bases at J, with 18 bases between. The germline CDR1 and CDR2 sequences are SGHRS and YFSETQ. This chain's CDR3 is CASSWGGSVLDNSPLHF. Written as DNA, the CDR3 is TGCGCCAGCAGCTGGGGGGGGAGTGTTCTGGATAATTCACCCCTCCACTTT.

Ten or more counts support this clonotype. The rearrangement uses TRBV14 and TRBJ1-6; D possibly corresponds to TRBD1 (6 bases). Looked up from germline, CDR1 is SGHDN and CDR2 is FVKESK. V shed 3 bases and J shed 10 bases, with 10 bases lying between them. This CDR3 has 13 residues. The CDR3 loop is CASSHSGASPLHF. For the CDR3, the DNA is TGTGCCAGCAGCCATTCAGGGGCCTCACCCCTCCACTTT.

This clonotype was picked up a small number of times. A read error may be the cause here, since a much bigger clone is one base away. This chain's CDR3 is CATNTDRANTGELSF. The DNA of the CDR3 is TGTGCCACCAACACGGACAGGGCGAACACCGGGGAGCTGTCTTTT. The rearrangement uses TRBV19 and TRBJ2-2; 8 nucleotides match TRBD1. This CDR3 region has 15 residues. Germline-derived CDR1 and CDR2 are LNHDA and SQIVND (reference sequence).

This clonotype is medium-sized. V is TRBV15 and J is TRBJ1-6, with D maybe TRBD1 (5 bases). Germline V gives CDR1 LNHNV, CDR2 YYDKDF (reference sequence). Between the trimmed V and J ends, which lost 3 bases and 10 bases, there was a span of 16 bases. The CDR3 consists of 15 residues. The CDR3 here is CATSSLGSRGSPLHF. The CDR3 nucleotides read TGTGCCACCAGCAGTCTGGGGTCTCGGGGGTCACCCCTCCACTTT.

This clonotype was counted a few times. This chain uses TRBV25-1 with TRBJ2-7; D may be TRBD1 or TRBD2 (5 bases each). Germline-derived CDR1 and CDR2 are MGHDK and SYGVNS. The CDR3 covers 16 residues. Trimming stripped 4 bases from V and 5 bases from J, with 21 bases between. The DNA of the CDR3 is TGTGCCAGCAGTGCTCGGGACCCTCAGGAGGAGCACGAGCAGTACTTC. Encoded protein: CASSARDPQEEHEQYF.

This clonotype has just a few counts. The rearrangement links TRBV6-5 to TRBJ1-2; TRBD1 agrees at 9 bases. The CDR3 covers 15 residues. J lost 8 bases, V lost 6 bases, and 13 bases had no gene match. From germline, CDR1 is MNHEY and CDR2 SVGAGI. CDR3 nucleotide sequence: TGTGCCAGCAGGTACCCGGGACAGGGAATGCAAGGCTACACCTTC. Translation gives CASRYPGQGMQGYTF.

The rearrangement uses TRBV10-1 and TRBJ2-7; D might be TRBD1 or TRBD2, each matching 5 bases. Germline values: CDR1 WNHNN, CDR2 SYGVQD (reference sequence). The CDR3 totals 14 residues. V dropped 0 bases and J dropped 6 bases, with 12 bases sitting between them. The CDR3 sequence: CASSESQGAREQYF. DNA of the CDR3: TGCGCCAGCAGTGAGTCCCAGGGAGCGCGCGAGCAGTACTTC.

In this sample, this clonotype turned up a few times. This chain joins TRBV19 and TRBJ2-7, with 7 bases matching TRBD2. The CDR3 runs to 15 residues. V shed 3 bases and J 2 bases; nucleotides not matched to a gene: 7. Germline CDR1 is LNHDA and CDR2 is SQIVND (reference sequence). The CDR3 region has the DNA TGTGCCAGTAGTATTGGGGCTAGCGGAGCCTACGAGCAGTACTTC. It encodes CASSIGASGAYEQYF.

The sample holds a few counts of this clonotype. The chain has TRBV6-2 or TRBV6-3 and TRBJ2-3; 7 bases fit TRBD1. Germline V gene lookup returns CDR1 MNHEY and CDR2 SVGEGT. The CDR3 has 16 residues. The V and J ends lost 0 bases and 7 bases, in that order; junction bases with no gene match: 10. CDR3 nucleotides: TGTGCCAGCAGTTACTCGCACAGGGGTCCGGAATATACGCAGTATTTT. Translating it yields CASSYSHRGPEYTQYF.